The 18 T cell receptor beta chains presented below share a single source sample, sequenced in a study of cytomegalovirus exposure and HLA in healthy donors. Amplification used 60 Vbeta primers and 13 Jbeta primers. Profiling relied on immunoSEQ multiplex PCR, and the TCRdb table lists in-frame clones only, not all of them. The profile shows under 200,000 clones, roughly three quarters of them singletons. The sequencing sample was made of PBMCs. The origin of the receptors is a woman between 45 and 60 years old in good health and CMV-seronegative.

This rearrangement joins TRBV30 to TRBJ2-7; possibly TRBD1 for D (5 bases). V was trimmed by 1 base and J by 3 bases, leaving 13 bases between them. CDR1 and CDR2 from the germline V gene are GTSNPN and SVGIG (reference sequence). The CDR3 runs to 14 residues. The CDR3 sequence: CAWSDPPGFYEQYF. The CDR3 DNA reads TGTGCCTGGAGTGACCCCCCAGGGTTCTACGAGCAGTACTTC.

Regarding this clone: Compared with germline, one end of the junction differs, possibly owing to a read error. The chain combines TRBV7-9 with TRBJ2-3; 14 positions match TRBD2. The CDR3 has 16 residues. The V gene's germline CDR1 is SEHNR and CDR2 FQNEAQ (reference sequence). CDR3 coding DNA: TGTTCCAGCAGCTTTAGGACTAGCGGGGGGATAGATACGCAGTATTTT. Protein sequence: CSSSFRTSGGIDTQYF. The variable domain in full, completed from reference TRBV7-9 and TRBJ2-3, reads DTGVSQNPRHKITKRGQNVTFRCDPISEHNRLYWYRQTLGQGPEFLTYFQNEAQLEKSRLLSDRFSAERPKGSFSTLEIQRTEQGDSAMYLCSSSFRTSGGIDTQYFGPGTRLTVL.

CDR3 DNA sequence: TGTGCCAGCACCCCCAGCGGGAGGGCCAACAATGAGCAGTTCTTC. Translating gives CASTPSGRANNEQFF. The chain employs TRBV5-4 and TRBJ2-1; 10 bases match TRBD2. The junction had 8 bases not matched to a gene; V was cut back by 6 bases and J by 5 bases. The CDR3 is 15 residues long. From germline, CDR1 is SGHNT and CDR2 YYREEE (reference sequence).

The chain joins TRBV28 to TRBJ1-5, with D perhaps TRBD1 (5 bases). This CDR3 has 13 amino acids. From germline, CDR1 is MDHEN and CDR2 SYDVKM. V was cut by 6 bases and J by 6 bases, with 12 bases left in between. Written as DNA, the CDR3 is TGTGCCAGCAGCCCCTGGGGCGGTCAGCCCCAGCATTTT. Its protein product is CASSPWGGQPQHF.

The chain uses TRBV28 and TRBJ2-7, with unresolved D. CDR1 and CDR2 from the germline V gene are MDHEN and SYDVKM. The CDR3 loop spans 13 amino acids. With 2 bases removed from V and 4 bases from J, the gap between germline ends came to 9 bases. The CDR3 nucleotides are TGTGCCAGCAGTTTAAACCCTCTATACGAGCAGTACTTC. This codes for CASSLNPLYEQYF.

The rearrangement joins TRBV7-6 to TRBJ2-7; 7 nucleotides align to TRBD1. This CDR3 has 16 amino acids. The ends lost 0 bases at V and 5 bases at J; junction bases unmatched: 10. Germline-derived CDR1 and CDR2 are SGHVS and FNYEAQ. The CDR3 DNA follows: TGTGCCAGCAGCTTAGCGGTGACAGGGCGGGCCGACGAGCAGTACTTC. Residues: CASSLAVTGRADEQYF. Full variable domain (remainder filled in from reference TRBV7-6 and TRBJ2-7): GAGVSQSPRYKVTKRGQDVALRCDPISGHVSLYWYRQALGQGPEFLTYFNYEAQQDKSGLPNDRFSAERPEGSISTLTIQRTEQRDSAMYRCASSLAVTGRADEQYFGPGTRLTVT.

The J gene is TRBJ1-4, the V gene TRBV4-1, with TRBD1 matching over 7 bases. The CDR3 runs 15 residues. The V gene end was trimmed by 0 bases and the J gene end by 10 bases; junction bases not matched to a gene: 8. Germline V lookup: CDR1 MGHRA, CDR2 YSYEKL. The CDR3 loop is CASSQERQGFGKLFF. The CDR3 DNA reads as TGCGCCAGCAGCCAAGAACGACAGGGTTTCGGAAAACTGTTTTTT.

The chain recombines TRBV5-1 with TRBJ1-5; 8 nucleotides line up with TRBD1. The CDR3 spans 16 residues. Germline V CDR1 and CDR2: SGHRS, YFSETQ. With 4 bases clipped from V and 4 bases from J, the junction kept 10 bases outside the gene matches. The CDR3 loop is CASSPTGDARNQPQHF. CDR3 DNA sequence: TGCGCCAGCAGCCCGACAGGGGACGCTAGGAATCAGCCCCAGCATTTT.

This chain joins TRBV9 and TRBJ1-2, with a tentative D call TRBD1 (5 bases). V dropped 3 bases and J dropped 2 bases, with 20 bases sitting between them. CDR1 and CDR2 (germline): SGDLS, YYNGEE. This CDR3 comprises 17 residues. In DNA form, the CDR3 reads TGTGCCAGCAGCGGTTACCTCAGGGAAGGGGAAAACTATGGCTACACCTTC. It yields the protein CASSGYLREGENYGYTF.

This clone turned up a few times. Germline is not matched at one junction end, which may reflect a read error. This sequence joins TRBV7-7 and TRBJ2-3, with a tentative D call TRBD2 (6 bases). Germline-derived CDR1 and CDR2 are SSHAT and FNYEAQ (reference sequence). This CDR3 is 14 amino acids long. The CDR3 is CASSPSGSTDTQYF. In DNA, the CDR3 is TGTGCTAGCAGCCCGAGCGGGAGCACAGATACGCAGTATTTT.

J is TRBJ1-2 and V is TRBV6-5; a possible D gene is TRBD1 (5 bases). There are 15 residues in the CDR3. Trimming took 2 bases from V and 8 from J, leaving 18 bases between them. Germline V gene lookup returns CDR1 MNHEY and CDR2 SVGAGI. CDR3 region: CASSYGAKRAGGYTF. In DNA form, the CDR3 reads TGTGCCAGCAGTTACGGGGCCAAACGGGCGGGGGGCTACACCTTC.

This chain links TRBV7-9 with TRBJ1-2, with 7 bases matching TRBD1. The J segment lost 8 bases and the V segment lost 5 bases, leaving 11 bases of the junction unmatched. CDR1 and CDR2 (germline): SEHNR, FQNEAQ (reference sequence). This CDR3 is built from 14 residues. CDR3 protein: CASSLGDRQGGYTF. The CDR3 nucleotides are TGTGCCAGCAGCCTGGGAGACCGACAGGGCGGCTACACCTTC. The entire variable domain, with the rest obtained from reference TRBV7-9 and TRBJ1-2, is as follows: DTGVSQNPRHKITKRGQNVTFRCDPISEHNRLYWYRQTLGQGPEFLTYFQNEAQLEKSRLLSDRFSAERPKGSFSTLEIQRTEQGDSAMYLCASSLGDRQGGYTFGSGTRLTVV.

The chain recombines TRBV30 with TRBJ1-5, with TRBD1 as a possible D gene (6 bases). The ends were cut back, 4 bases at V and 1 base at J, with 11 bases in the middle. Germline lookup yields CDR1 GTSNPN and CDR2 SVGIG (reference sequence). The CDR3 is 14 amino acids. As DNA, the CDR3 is TGTGCCTGGACCGGACAGCCCAGCAATCAGCCCCAGCATTTT. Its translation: CAWTGQPSNQPQHF.

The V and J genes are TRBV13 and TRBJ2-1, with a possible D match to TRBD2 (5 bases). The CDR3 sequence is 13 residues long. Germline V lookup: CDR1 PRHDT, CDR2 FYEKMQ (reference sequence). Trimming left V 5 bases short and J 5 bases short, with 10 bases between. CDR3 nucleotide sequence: TGTGCCAGCAGCCCGGACTTTAACAATGAGCAGTTCTTC. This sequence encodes CASSPDFNNEQFF.

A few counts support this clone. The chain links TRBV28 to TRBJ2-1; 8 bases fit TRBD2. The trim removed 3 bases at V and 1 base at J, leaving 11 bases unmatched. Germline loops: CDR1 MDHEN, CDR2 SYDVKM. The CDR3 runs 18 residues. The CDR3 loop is CASSFSGTFIWSYNEQFF. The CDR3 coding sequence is TGTGCCAGCAGTTTTAGCGGGACTTTTATCTGGTCCTACAATGAGCAGTTCTTC.

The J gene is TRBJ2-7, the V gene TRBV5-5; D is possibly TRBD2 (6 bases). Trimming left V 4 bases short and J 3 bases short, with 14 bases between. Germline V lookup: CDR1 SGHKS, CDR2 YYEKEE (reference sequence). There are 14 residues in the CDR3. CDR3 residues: CASSLSGGNYEQYF. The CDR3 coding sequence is TGTGCCAGCAGCCTGAGTGGGGGGAACTACGAGCAGTACTTC.

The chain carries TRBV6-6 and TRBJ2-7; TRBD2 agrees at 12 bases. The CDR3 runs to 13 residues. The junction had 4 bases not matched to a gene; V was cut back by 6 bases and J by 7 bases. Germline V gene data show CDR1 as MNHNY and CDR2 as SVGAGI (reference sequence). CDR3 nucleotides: TGTGCCAGCAGCCATGGACTAGCGGGGGAGCAGTACTTC. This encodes CASSHGLAGEQYF.

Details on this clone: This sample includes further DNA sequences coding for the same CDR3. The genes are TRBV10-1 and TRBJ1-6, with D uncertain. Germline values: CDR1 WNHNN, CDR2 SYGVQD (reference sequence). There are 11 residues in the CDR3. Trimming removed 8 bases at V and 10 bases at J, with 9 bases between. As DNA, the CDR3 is TGCGCCAGCGTCGTCCCCTCACCCCTCCACTTT. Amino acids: CASVVPSPLHF.